Sequencing of this T cell receptor (beta chain) was carried out in a study of blood T cell repertoires in COVID-19 (dated by TCRdb to 2018 to 2020). Notes on the research overall: Samples from collaborators originated in the United States, Italy and Spain and spanned both the acute and convalescent phases of COVID-19. The prospective study material was composed of cDNA or gDNA derived from T cells, B-cell-depleted T cells, or PBMCs. Subjects who had been exposed to COVID-19, were actively infected with it, or had recovered from it provided the deeply sampled blood TCRbeta repertoires that made up the dataset. The repertoires were released in a freely available public database meant as a resource for research on the immune response to SARS-CoV-2. The samples were drawn from two sources: the first 160 participants of the ongoing ImmuneRACE study, and 1,254 subjects contributed by 6 global collaborators. A de-identified subject ID, COVID-19 status, age in years and sex were almost always included in the sample metadata. HLA class I and class II types, where available, came from metadata supplied by the sample provider rather than from assay-based typing.

Whole blood was collected in K2EDTA tubes by collaborating institutions according to the institutions' own protocols. For TCRbeta analysis, collaborators shipped samples in one of three forms: frozen whole blood, isolated PBMCs, or DNA extracted from either of those sample types. The immunoSEQ Assay, a bias-controlled multiplex PCR, was used to amplify TCRbeta CDR3 regions from genomic DNA. The original methods were these. Within the assay, amplification of reference gene primers was used to estimate how many nucleated cells each sample contained. Sequence reads were collapsed and filtered to measure the absolute abundance of every unique TCRbeta CDR3 rearrangement. For each sample, productive Simpson clonality was calculated as the square root of Simpson's diversity index over productive rearrangements. Held by TCRdb, this immuneACCESS table contains in-frame sequences only and omits some clones. Under half of the omission traces to an unresolved V gene where checked; the cause of the rest is unknown. That table gives V, J and clone size, and the DNA gave D and trimming. This sample lists 90,000 to 120,000 clones; 65% to 75% were detected once. The ten largest make up around 6.3% of the sample.

Here is what the overall study found, with its caveats: How much clinical and demographic metadata was included differed by source and by participant, and the metadata was provided uncurated.

The germline V gene yields MNHEY for CDR1 and SVGAGI for CDR2. The germline V and J ends show losses of 0 bases and 9 bases respectively, and no gene match explains 6 bases of the junction. The CDR3 runs 15 amino acids, cysteine and phenylalanine included. Only CDR3 DNA is held: 45 bases, read in frame from base 1. This clone was seen a single time. Which antigen it targets is not known. Per-base quality was not reported, and no clone a single base away is much larger than it. The chain was built from TRBV6-5 and TRBJ2-1; 9 central nucleotides agree with TRBD2. The receptor was isolated from an elderly man with acute or convalescent COVID-19. Sequencing input: peripheral blood. The CDR3 has the sequence CASSYSGGRAAEQFF. The sequenced DNA is TGTGCCAGCAGTTACTCGGGCGGGAGGGCCGCTGAGCAGTTCTTC.